These 17 T cell receptor beta chains share one sample of origin, sequenced in a study of cytomegalovirus exposure and HLA in healthy donors. PCR primers comprised 60 Vbeta and 13 Jbeta primers. Data came from immunoSEQ multiplex PCR; TCRdb stores just in-frame clones and leaves some out. Of about 140,000 clones listed, around 80% are singletons. Sequencing was carried out using PBMCs. These receptors all come from a man aged 18-30 years in good health and CMV-seropositive.

The chain couples TRBV28 to TRBJ1-3, with D maybe TRBD1 (6 bases). The ends were cut back, 6 bases at V and 4 bases at J, with 16 bases in the middle. Germline CDR1 MDHEN, CDR2 SYDVKM. CDR3 length: 15 amino acids. CDR3 region: CASSSGELAGNTIYF. The CDR3 DNA follows: TGTGCCAGCAGCTCAGGGGAATTAGCCGGAAACACCATATATTTT.

This clone was detected only a few times. The rearrangement uses TRBV10-2 and TRBJ2-5; a weak D match, TRBD2 (6 bases). The germline CDR1 and CDR2 sequences are WSHSY and SAAADI. Trimming left V 1 base short and J 5 bases short, with 14 bases between. The CDR3 consists of 15 residues. The CDR3 region has the DNA TGCGCCAGCAGTGAGTTAGCGGCCCGAGGGGAGACCCAGTACTTC. It specifies CASSELAARGETQYF.

Only a few counts were recorded for this clone. J is TRBJ2-5 and V is TRBV9; no clear D. Germline V gene lookup returns CDR1 SGDLS and CDR2 YYNGEE. V was trimmed by 4 bases and J by 1 base, leaving 11 bases between them. This CDR3 region has 14 residues. CDR3 DNA sequence: TGTGCCAGCAGCCCCCGCGCCGGCCAAGAGACCCAGTACTTC. It specifies CASSPRAGQETQYF.

The chain is built from TRBV11-2 and TRBJ2-5, with D perhaps TRBD1 (6 bases). The CDR3 is 14 residues long. Germline values: CDR1 SGHAT, CDR2 FQNNGV. V lost 3 bases, J lost 2 bases, and 10 bases lay in between. CDR3 nucleotide sequence: TGTGCCAGCAGCTTTTGGGACATACAAGAGACCCAGTACTTC. Its protein product is CASSFWDIQETQYF.

The rearrangement links TRBV28 to TRBJ1-1, with TRBD1 identical over 9 bases. Germline trimming cut 3 bases from V and 3 bases from J; bases unmatched to any gene: 2. CDR1 is MDHEN and CDR2 is SYDVKM in the germline V gene. CDR3 length equals 14 residues. CDR3: CASSLDRGYTEAFF. The CDR3 DNA reads TGTGCCAGCAGTTTGGACAGGGGCTACACTGAAGCTTTCTTT.

The rearrangement uses TRBV18 and TRBJ1-4; 7 bases map to TRBD1. The CDR3 consists of 15 residues. CDR1 KGHSH and CDR2 LQKENI come from the germline V gene. Trimming removed 6 bases from V and 3 bases from J; junction bases left unmatched: 7. In DNA form, the CDR3 reads TGTGCCAGCTCCCGAGGACAGGCAGCTAATGAAAAACTGTTTTTT. This sequence encodes CASSRGQAANEKLFF.

This clone was detected only a few times. J is TRBJ1-2 and V is TRBV30, with 8 bases fitting TRBD1. Germline assignment: CDR1 GTSNPN and CDR2 SVGIG (reference sequence). The CDR3 contains 13 residues. V lost 2 bases, J lost 6 bases, and 5 bases stayed unmatched. This CDR3 reads CAWSSGQGDGYTF. CDR3 in DNA: TGTGCCTGGAGTAGTGGACAGGGAGATGGCTACACCTTC.

The gene calls are TRBV11-2 and TRBJ2-7, with 8 positions matching TRBD2. The J segment lost 2 bases and the V segment lost 5 bases, leaving 5 bases of the junction unmatched. The CDR3 contains 14 residues. Germline CDR1 is SGHAT and CDR2 is FQNNGV. CDR3 in DNA: TGTGCCAGCAGCCCCGGGACTAGGCCCTACGAGCAGTACTTC. This sequence encodes CASSPGTRPYEQYF.

In this sample, this clone turned up a few times. CDR3: CASTESSYNEQFF. CDR3 bases: TGTGCCAGCACCGAGAGCTCCTACAATGAGCAGTTCTTC. This chain links TRBV7-9 with TRBJ2-1; D not certain. The germline V gene encodes CDR1 SEHNR and CDR2 FQNEAQ (reference sequence). Trimming took off 7 bases at V and 0 bases at J, with 7 bases between the two ends. CDR3 length equals 13 residues.

The genes are TRBV5-1 and TRBJ2-3, with D perhaps matching TRBD1 (5 bases). From germline, CDR1 is SGHRS and CDR2 YFSETQ. V lost 4 bases to trimming and J lost 3 bases, with 15 bases between them. The CDR3 runs 15 residues. The CDR3: CASSLLGAFTDTQYF. The CDR3 DNA reads TGCGCCAGCAGCCTTCTTGGGGCCTTTACAGATACGCAGTATTTT.

The chain combines TRBV5-1 with TRBJ1-6; 8 bases map to TRBD1. The CDR3 loop spans 14 amino acids. V shed 3 bases and J 9 bases; nucleotides not matched to a gene: 5. Germline V gives CDR1 SGHRS, CDR2 YFSETQ. The CDR3 protein is CASSSSGGASPLHF. As DNA, the CDR3 is TGCGCCAGCAGCTCGTCAGGGGGCGCTTCACCCCTCCACTTT.

This chain joins TRBV28 and TRBJ1-1, with 10 nucleotides matching TRBD1. With 5 bases clipped from V and 1 base from J, the junction kept 1 base outside the gene matches. The CDR3 loop spans 14 amino acids. Germline assignment: CDR1 MDHEN and CDR2 SYDVKM. This CDR3 reads CASSRQGANTEAFF. Here the CDR3 DNA reads TGTGCCAGCAGTCGACAGGGGGCGAACACTGAAGCTTTCTTT.

J is TRBJ1-3 and V is TRBV7-9; the D gene is possibly TRBD1 (5 bases). The CDR3 runs to 16 residues. In germline, CDR1 is SEHNR, CDR2 FQNEAQ (reference sequence). Trimming took off 5 bases at V and 1 base at J, with 15 bases between the two ends. The CDR3, as DNA: TGTGCCAGCAGCCCCCTCAGACGACAGTCTGGAAACACCATATATTTT. This gives the protein CASSPLRRQSGNTIYF.

The chain employs TRBV6-5 and TRBJ1-2; 8 bases fit TRBD1. Germline V gene lookup returns CDR1 MNHEY and CDR2 SVGAGI. V gave up 2 bases and J gave up 5 bases; unmatched junction bases: 10. The CDR3 runs 16 residues. CDR3 sequence (DNA): TGTGCCAGCAGTTACCTGGGGTCGACAGGGGTATATGGCTACACCTTC. It specifies CASSYLGSTGVYGYTF.

The chain combines TRBV4-2 with TRBJ2-7, with TRBD2 matching over 8 bases. This CDR3 region has 16 residues. The junction had 4 bases not matched to a gene; V was cut back by 0 bases and J by 0 bases. Germline loops: CDR1 LGHNA, CDR2 YNFKEQ. Written as DNA, the CDR3 is TGTGCCAGCAGCCAAGATATCGGGACTAGCTCCTACGAGCAGTACTTC. Translated: CASSQDIGTSSYEQYF.

V and J are TRBV7-9 and TRBJ2-1, with TRBD2 matching over 11 bases. Germline V gene lookup returns CDR1 SEHNR and CDR2 FQNEAQ (reference sequence). The CDR3 runs 15 residues. With V trimmed by 4 bases and J by 3 bases, 2 bases remained unmatched. The CDR3 sequence: CASSSGTSGYNEQFF. The DNA of the CDR3 is TGTGCCAGCAGCTCCGGGACTAGCGGCTACAATGAGCAGTTCTTC.

This clone was observed a few times. The V gene is TRBV9, the J gene TRBJ2-1; 11 nucleotides match TRBD2. CDR3 length: 15 amino acids. Germline trimming cut 4 bases from V and 7 bases from J; bases unmatched to any gene: 7. CDR1 is SGDLS, CDR2 YYNGEE, per germline. The CDR3 sequence is CASSFGTSGENEQFF. In nucleotides, the CDR3 is TGTGCCAGCAGCTTCGGGACTAGCGGTGAGAATGAGCAGTTCTTC.